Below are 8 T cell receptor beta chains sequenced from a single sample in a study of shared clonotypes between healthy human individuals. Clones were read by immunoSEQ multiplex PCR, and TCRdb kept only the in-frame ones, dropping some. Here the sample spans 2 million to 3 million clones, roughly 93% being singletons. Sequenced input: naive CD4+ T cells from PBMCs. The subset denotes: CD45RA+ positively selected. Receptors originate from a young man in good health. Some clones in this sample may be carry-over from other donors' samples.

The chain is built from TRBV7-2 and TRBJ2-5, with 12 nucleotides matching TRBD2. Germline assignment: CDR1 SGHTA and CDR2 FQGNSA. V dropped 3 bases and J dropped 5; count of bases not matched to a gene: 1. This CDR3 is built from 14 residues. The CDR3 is CASSFTSGRETQYF. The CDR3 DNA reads TGTGCCAGCAGCTTTACTAGCGGGAGGGAGACCCAGTACTTC.

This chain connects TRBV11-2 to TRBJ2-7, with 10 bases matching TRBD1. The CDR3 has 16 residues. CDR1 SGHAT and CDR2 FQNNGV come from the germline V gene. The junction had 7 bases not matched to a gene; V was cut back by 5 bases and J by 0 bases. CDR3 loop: CASSAARTGGSYEQYF. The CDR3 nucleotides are TGTGCCAGCAGCGCCGCCCGGACAGGGGGCTCCTACGAGCAGTACTTC.

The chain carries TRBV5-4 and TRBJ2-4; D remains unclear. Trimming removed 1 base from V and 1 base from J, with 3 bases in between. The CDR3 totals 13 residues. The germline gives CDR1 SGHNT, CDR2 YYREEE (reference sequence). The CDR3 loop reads CASSLWAKNIQYF. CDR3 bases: TGTGCCAGCAGCTTGTGGGCCAAAAACATTCAGTACTTC.

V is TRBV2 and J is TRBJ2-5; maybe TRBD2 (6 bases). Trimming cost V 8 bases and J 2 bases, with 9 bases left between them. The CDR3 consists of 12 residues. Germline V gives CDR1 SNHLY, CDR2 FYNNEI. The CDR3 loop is CASGRTQETQYF. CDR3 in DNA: TGTGCCAGCGGGAGGACTCAAGAGACCCAGTACTTC. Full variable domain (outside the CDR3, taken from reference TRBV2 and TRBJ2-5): EPEVTQTPSHQVTQMGQEVILRCVPISNHLYFYWYRQILGQKVEFLVSFYNNEISEKSEIFDDQFSVERPDGSNFTLKIRSTKLEDSAMYFCASGRTQETQYFGPGTRLLVL.

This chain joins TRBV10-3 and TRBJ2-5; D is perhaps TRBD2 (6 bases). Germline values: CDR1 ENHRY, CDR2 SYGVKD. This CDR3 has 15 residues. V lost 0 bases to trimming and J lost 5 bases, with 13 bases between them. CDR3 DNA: TGTGCCATCAGTGAGTCGGGAGGTTTCGAGGAGACCCAGTACTTC. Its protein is CAISESGGFEETQYF.

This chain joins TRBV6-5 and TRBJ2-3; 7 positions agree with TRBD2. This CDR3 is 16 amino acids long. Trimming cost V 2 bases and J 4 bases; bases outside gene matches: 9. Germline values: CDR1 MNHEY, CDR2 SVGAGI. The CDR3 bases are TGTGCCAGCAGTTACCGTAGCGGGCGCCCCCCAGATACGCAGTATTTT. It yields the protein CASSYRSGRPPDTQYF.

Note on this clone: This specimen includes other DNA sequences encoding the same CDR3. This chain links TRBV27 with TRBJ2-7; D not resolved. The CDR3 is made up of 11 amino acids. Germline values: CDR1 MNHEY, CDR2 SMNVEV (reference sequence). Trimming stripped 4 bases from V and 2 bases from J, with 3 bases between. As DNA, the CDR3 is TGTGCCAGCAGTTCGACCTACGAGCAGTACTTC. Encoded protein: CASSSTYEQYF.

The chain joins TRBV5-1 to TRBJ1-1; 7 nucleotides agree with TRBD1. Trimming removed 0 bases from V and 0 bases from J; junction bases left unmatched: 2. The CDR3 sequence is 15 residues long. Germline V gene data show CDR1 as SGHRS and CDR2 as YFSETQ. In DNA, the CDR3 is TGCGCCAGCAGCTTGGTTGGGACAGTGAACACTGAAGCTTTCTTT. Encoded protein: CASSLVGTVNTEAFF. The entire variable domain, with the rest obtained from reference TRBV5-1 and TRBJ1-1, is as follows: KAGVTQTPRYLIKTRGQQVTLSCSPISGHRSVSWYQQTPGQGLQFLFEYFSETQRNKGNFPGRFSGRQFSNSRSEMNVSTLELGDSALYLCASSLVGTVNTEAFFGQGTRLTVV.